A selection of T cell receptor beta chains follows, all from one sample in a study of cytomegalovirus exposure and HLA in healthy donors. The protocol was immunoSEQ multiplex PCR, while the TCRdb copy is restricted to in-frame clones and leaves out a portion. The clone table shows 91,000 or so clones, with the ten largest holding 3% to 4%. The sample comprised PBMCs. The receptors originated from a woman in her thirties in good health and CMV-seronegative. Both conserved end residues are part of each CDR3. A D gene is named only where the DNA matches it firmly.

d_call: NA; v_call: TRBV9; j_call: TRBJ2-3; cdr3_aa: CASSVDSSTDTQYF; cdr3_nt: TGTGCCAGCAGCGTAGACTCTAGCACAGATACGCAGTATTTT
d_call: TRBD2; v_call: TRBV27; j_call: TRBJ2-3; cdr3_aa: CASSPAAGELADTQYF; cdr3_nt: TGTGCCAGCAGTCCAGCGGCGGGAGAGCTGGCAGATACGCAGTATTTT
d_call: NA; v_call: TRBV28; j_call: TRBJ1-1; cdr3_aa: CASRGGQNTEAFF; cdr3_nt: TGTGCCAGCAGAGGGGGACAGAACACTGAAGCTTTCTTT
d_call: NA; v_call: TRBV7-9; j_call: TRBJ2-7; cdr3_aa: CASSLAGTLLEQYF; cdr3_nt: TGTGCCAGCAGCTTAGCTGGGACACTCCTCGAGCAGTACTTC
d_call: TRBD1; v_call: TRBV25-1; j_call: TRBJ1-4; cdr3_aa: CASSARTGAAKLFF; cdr3_nt: TGTGCCAGCAGTGCCCGGACAGGGGCGGCAAAACTGTTTTTT
d_call: NA; v_call: TRBV27; j_call: TRBJ1-1; cdr3_aa: CASSLHRVLMNTEAFF; cdr3_nt: TGTGCCAGCAGTTTGCACAGGGTACTAATGAACACTGAAGCTTTCTTT
d_call: NA; v_call: TRBV9; j_call: TRBJ1-3; cdr3_aa: CASSGGTHSGNTIYF; cdr3_nt: TGTGCCAGCAGCGGCGGAACTCACTCTGGAAACACCATATATTTT
d_call: TRBD1; v_call: TRBV6-5; j_call: TRBJ1-5; cdr3_aa: CASSPFGQGNQPQHF; cdr3_nt: TGTGCCAGCAGTCCGTTCGGACAGGGAAATCAGCCCCAGCATTTT
d_call: TRBD2; v_call: TRBV6-4; j_call: TRBJ2-3; cdr3_aa: CASSETGLAGADTQYF; cdr3_nt: TGTGCCAGCAGTGAAACCGGGCTAGCGGGGGCAGATACGCAGTATTTT
d_call: TRBD1; v_call: TRBV27; j_call: TRBJ2-7; cdr3_aa: CASSSGQGRYEQYF; cdr3_nt: TGTGCCAGCAGTTCGGGACAGGGGAGATACGAGCAGTACTTC
d_call: NA; v_call: TRBV11-2; j_call: TRBJ1-5; cdr3_aa: CASSLEVQGHSNQPQHF; cdr3_nt: TGTGCCAGCAGCTTAGAGGTGCAGGGCCATAGCAATCAGCCCCAGCATTTT
d_call: NA; v_call: TRBV11-3; j_call: TRBJ1-1; cdr3_aa: CASSLGGLNTEAFF; cdr3_nt: TGTGCCAGCAGCCTGGGGGGGCTGAACACTGAAGCTTTCTTT
d_call: NA; v_call: TRBV4-1; j_call: TRBJ2-1; cdr3_aa: CASRVTGNNEQFF; cdr3_nt: TGCGCCAGCAGAGTTACAGGCAACAATGAGCAGTTCTTC
d_call: TRBD1; v_call: TRBV30; j_call: TRBJ2-7; cdr3_aa: CACVIGTGLYRRGEQYF; cdr3_nt: TGTGCCTGCGTTATCGGGACAGGGTTATATAGACGGGGCGAGCAGTACTTC
d_call: NA; v_call: TRBV5-5; j_call: TRBJ1-2; cdr3_aa: CASSLGPGNYGYTF; cdr3_nt: TGTGCCAGCAGCTTGGGTCCGGGTAACTATGGCTACACCTTC
d_call: TRBD2; v_call: TRBV25-1; j_call: TRBJ2-5; cdr3_aa: CASSSETSEDETQYF; cdr3_nt: TGTGCCAGCAGTTCGGAGACTAGCGAAGACGAGACCCAGTACTTC
d_call: NA; v_call: TRBV5-4; j_call: TRBJ2-1; cdr3_aa: CASSPGRGYNEQFF; cdr3_nt: TGTGCCAGCAGCCCCGGACGGGGCTACAATGAGCAGTTCTTC
d_call: TRBD1; v_call: TRBV2; j_call: TRBJ1-5; cdr3_aa: CASSEGDRDQPQHF; cdr3_nt: TGTGCCAGCAGTGAAGGGGACAGGGACCAGCCCCAGCATTTT
d_call: TRBD1; v_call: TRBV10-1; j_call: TRBJ1-1; cdr3_aa: CASSEGTGEKGDTEAFF; cdr3_nt: TGCGCCAGCAGTGAAGGAACAGGGGAGAAGGGGGACACTGAAGCTTTCTTT
d_call: NA; v_call: TRBV5-4; j_call: TRBJ2-1; cdr3_aa: CASSLSLAGNNEQFF; cdr3_nt: TGTGCCAGCAGCCTCTCTTTGGCTGGTAACAATGAGCAGTTCTTC
d_call: TRBD1; v_call: TRBV9; j_call: TRBJ1-2; cdr3_aa: CASSVGGQGANYGYTF; cdr3_nt: TGTGCCAGCAGCGTAGGGGGACAGGGAGCTAACTATGGCTACACCTTC
d_call: TRBD2; v_call: TRBV28; j_call: TRBJ2-5; cdr3_aa: CASRRGSGSQETQYF; cdr3_nt: TGTGCCAGCAGGAGGGGTAGCGGGAGCCAAGAGACCCAGTACTTC
d_call: NA; v_call: TRBV7-2; j_call: TRBJ2-3; cdr3_aa: CASSLVAGDTQYF; cdr3_nt: TGTGCCAGCAGCTTAGTTGCCGGGGATACGCAGTATTTT
d_call: NA; v_call: TRBV28; j_call: TRBJ1-5; cdr3_aa: CASSFPGEQPQHF; cdr3_nt: TGTGCCAGCAGTTTTCCAGGGGAGCAGCCCCAGCATTTT
d_call: NA; v_call: TRBV5-6; j_call: TRBJ2-2; cdr3_aa: CASSLMGGTGELFF; cdr3_nt: TGTGCCAGCAGCTTGATGGGAGGCACCGGGGAGCTGTTTTTT
d_call: TRBD1; v_call: TRBV2; j_call: TRBJ2-7; cdr3_aa: CASSWDRAYEQYF; cdr3_nt: TGTGCCAGCAGCTGGGACAGGGCCTACGAGCAGTACTTC
d_call: TRBD1; v_call: TRBV5-4; j_call: TRBJ2-3; cdr3_aa: CASSLGQVSTDTQYF; cdr3_nt: TGTGCCAGCAGCTTAGGACAGGTCAGCACAGATACGCAGTATTTT
d_call: NA; v_call: TRBV7-6; j_call: TRBJ2-7; cdr3_aa: CASSLTGLEQYF; cdr3_nt: TGTGCCAGCAGCTTAACAGGTCTCGAGCAGTACTTC
d_call: NA; v_call: TRBV21-1; j_call: TRBJ1-1; cdr3_aa: CASRGQTIMNTEAFF; cdr3_nt: TGTGCCAGCCGGGGACAGACGATAATGAACACTGAAGCTTTCTTT
d_call: NA; v_call: TRBV11-3; j_call: TRBJ2-5; cdr3_aa: CASSLGVGGSQETQYF; cdr3_nt: TGTGCCAGCAGCTTAGGAGTTGGGGGGTCCCAAGAGACCCAGTACTTC
d_call: NA; v_call: TRBV7-9; j_call: TRBJ1-1; cdr3_aa: CASSPLQPGTEAFF; cdr3_nt: TGTGCCAGCAGCCCTTTACAGCCGGGGACTGAAGCTTTCTTT
d_call: NA; v_call: TRBV9; j_call: TRBJ2-2; cdr3_aa: CASTLYYTGELFF; cdr3_nt: TGTGCCAGCACCCTTTACTACACCGGGGAGCTGTTTTTT
d_call: NA; v_call: TRBV28; j_call: TRBJ2-5; cdr3_aa: CASSLSGNGQETQYF; cdr3_nt: TGTGCCAGCAGTTTATCGGGAAACGGCCAAGAGACCCAGTACTTC
d_call: NA; v_call: TRBV6-6; j_call: TRBJ2-7; cdr3_aa: CASSYWTNEQYF; cdr3_nt: TGTGCCAGCAGTTACTGGACTAACGAGCAGTACTTC
d_call: NA; v_call: TRBV7-3; j_call: TRBJ2-3; cdr3_aa: CASSLRGLRTDTQYF; cdr3_nt: TGTGCCAGCAGCCTAAGGGGCCTTCGCACAGATACGCAGTATTTT
d_call: NA; v_call: TRBV9; j_call: TRBJ2-3; cdr3_aa: CASSVFSSRFGSPYESTDTQYF; cdr3_nt: TGTGCCAGCAGCGTTTTCTCTAGTCGATTCGGGTCGCCCTACGAGAGTACAGATACGCAGTATTTT
d_call: TRBD1; v_call: TRBV4-2; j_call: TRBJ2-2; cdr3_aa: CASSRRDRDTGELFF; cdr3_nt: TGTGCCAGCAGCCGAAGGGACAGGGACACCGGGGAGCTGTTTTTT
d_call: NA; v_call: TRBV10-3; j_call: TRBJ2-3; cdr3_aa: CAISEYSGTGTDTQYF; cdr3_nt: TGTGCCATCAGTGAATATAGTGGGACTGGCACAGATACGCAGTATTTT
d_call: TRBD2; v_call: TRBV2; j_call: TRBJ2-3; cdr3_aa: CASSDPASGGLTDTQYF; cdr3_nt: TGTGCCAGCAGTGACCCGGCTAGCGGGGGGCTCACAGATACGCAGTATTTT
d_call: TRBD1; v_call: TRBV28; j_call: TRBJ1-4; cdr3_aa: CASSSGTENEKLFF; cdr3_nt: TGTGCCAGCAGCTCCGGGACAGAGAATGAAAAACTGTTTTTT
d_call: TRBD2; v_call: TRBV13; j_call: TRBJ2-7; cdr3_aa: CASSPSSGRARYEQYF; cdr3_nt: TGTGCCAGCAGCCCAAGTAGCGGGAGGGCGAGGTACGAGCAGTACTTC
d_call: NA; v_call: TRBV5-5; j_call: TRBJ2-1; cdr3_aa: CASSLAPGAQSYNEQLF; cdr3_nt: TGTGCCAGCAGCTTGGCCCCAGGGGCCCAATCCTACAATGAGCAGCTCTTC
d_call: TRBD2; v_call: TRBV11-2; j_call: TRBJ2-7; cdr3_aa: CASSHGTSSVEQYF; cdr3_nt: TGTGCCAGCAGCCACGGGACTAGCTCGGTCGAGCAGTACTTC
d_call: NA; v_call: TRBV6-1; j_call: TRBJ2-7; cdr3_aa: CASRALAAPYEQYF; cdr3_nt: TGTGCCAGCAGAGCTTTAGCGGCCCCCTACGAGCAGTACTTC
d_call: NA; v_call: TRBV5-6; j_call: TRBJ2-2; cdr3_aa: CASSRGSGELFF; cdr3_nt: TGTGCCAGCAGCCGGGGGAGCGGGGAGCTGTTTTTT
d_call: NA; v_call: TRBV6-6; j_call: TRBJ1-5; cdr3_aa: CASSYGILSYQPQHF; cdr3_nt: TGTGCCAGCAGTTACGGTATACTCTCCTATCAGCCCCAGCATTTT
d_call: TRBD1; v_call: TRBV7-9; j_call: TRBJ2-6; cdr3_aa: CASSFRTGGSGANVLTF; cdr3_nt: TGTGCCAGCAGCTTTCGGACAGGGGGCTCTGGGGCCAACGTCCTGACTTTC
d_call: NA; v_call: TRBV2; j_call: TRBJ2-7; cdr3_aa: CASSENSRELAYEQYF; cdr3_nt: TGTGCCAGCAGTGAAAACAGCCGCGAGCTGGCCTACGAGCAGTACTTC
d_call: NA; v_call: TRBV7-3; j_call: TRBJ1-2; cdr3_aa: CASSVLGGGLIHYGYTF; cdr3_nt: TGTGCCAGCAGCGTGTTGGGAGGGGGACTGATACACTATGGCTACACCTTC
d_call: TRBD2; v_call: TRBV11-2; j_call: TRBJ2-2; cdr3_aa: CASIVRASGSPGELFF; cdr3_nt: TGTGCCAGCATCGTGAGGGCTAGCGGGAGCCCCGGGGAGCTGTTTTTT
d_call: TRBD1; v_call: TRBV7-9; j_call: TRBJ1-3; cdr3_aa: CASSSWTLPTGGEGNTIYF; cdr3_nt: TGTGCCAGCAGCTCCTGGACTCTCCCGACAGGGGGCGAGGGAAACACCATATATTTT
d_call: NA; v_call: TRBV6-5; j_call: TRBJ1-5; cdr3_aa: CASRYTGNSNQPQHF; cdr3_nt: TGTGCCAGCAGATACACAGGGAATAGCAATCAGCCCCAGCATTTT
d_call: TRBD1; v_call: TRBV4-1; j_call: TRBJ2-3; cdr3_aa: CASSLTGTGRADTQYF; cdr3_nt: TGCGCCAGCAGCCTGACCGGGACAGGGCGAGCAGATACGCAGTATTTT
d_call: NA; v_call: TRBV15; j_call: TRBJ2-3; cdr3_aa: CATSREGRLTDTQYF; cdr3_nt: TGTGCCACCAGCAGAGAGGGCAGGCTCACAGATACGCAGTATTTT
d_call: TRBD1; v_call: TRBV7-9; j_call: TRBJ1-4; cdr3_aa: CASSSRGRPNEKLFF; cdr3_nt: TGTGCCAGCAGCTCCAGGGGGCGACCTAATGAAAAACTGTTTTTT
d_call: TRBD1; v_call: TRBV13; j_call: TRBJ1-1; cdr3_aa: CASIPRDRGTEAFF; cdr3_nt: TGTGCCAGCATCCCTAGGGACAGGGGCACTGAAGCTTTCTTT
d_call: TRBD1; v_call: TRBV28; j_call: TRBJ1-2; cdr3_aa: CASTPDRGVRGYTF; cdr3_nt: TGTGCCAGCACCCCGGACAGGGGGGTTCGTGGCTACACCTTC
d_call: TRBD1; v_call: TRBV2; j_call: TRBJ1-1; cdr3_aa: CASSALRAGGKAEAFF; cdr3_nt: TGTGCCAGCAGCGCGCTTCGGGCAGGGGGTAAAGCTGAAGCTTTCTTT
d_call: NA; v_call: TRBV7-9; j_call: TRBJ1-3; cdr3_aa: CASSLVSGVTGNTIYF; cdr3_nt: TGTGCCAGCAGCTTAGTATCCGGGGTTACCGGAAACACCATATATTTT